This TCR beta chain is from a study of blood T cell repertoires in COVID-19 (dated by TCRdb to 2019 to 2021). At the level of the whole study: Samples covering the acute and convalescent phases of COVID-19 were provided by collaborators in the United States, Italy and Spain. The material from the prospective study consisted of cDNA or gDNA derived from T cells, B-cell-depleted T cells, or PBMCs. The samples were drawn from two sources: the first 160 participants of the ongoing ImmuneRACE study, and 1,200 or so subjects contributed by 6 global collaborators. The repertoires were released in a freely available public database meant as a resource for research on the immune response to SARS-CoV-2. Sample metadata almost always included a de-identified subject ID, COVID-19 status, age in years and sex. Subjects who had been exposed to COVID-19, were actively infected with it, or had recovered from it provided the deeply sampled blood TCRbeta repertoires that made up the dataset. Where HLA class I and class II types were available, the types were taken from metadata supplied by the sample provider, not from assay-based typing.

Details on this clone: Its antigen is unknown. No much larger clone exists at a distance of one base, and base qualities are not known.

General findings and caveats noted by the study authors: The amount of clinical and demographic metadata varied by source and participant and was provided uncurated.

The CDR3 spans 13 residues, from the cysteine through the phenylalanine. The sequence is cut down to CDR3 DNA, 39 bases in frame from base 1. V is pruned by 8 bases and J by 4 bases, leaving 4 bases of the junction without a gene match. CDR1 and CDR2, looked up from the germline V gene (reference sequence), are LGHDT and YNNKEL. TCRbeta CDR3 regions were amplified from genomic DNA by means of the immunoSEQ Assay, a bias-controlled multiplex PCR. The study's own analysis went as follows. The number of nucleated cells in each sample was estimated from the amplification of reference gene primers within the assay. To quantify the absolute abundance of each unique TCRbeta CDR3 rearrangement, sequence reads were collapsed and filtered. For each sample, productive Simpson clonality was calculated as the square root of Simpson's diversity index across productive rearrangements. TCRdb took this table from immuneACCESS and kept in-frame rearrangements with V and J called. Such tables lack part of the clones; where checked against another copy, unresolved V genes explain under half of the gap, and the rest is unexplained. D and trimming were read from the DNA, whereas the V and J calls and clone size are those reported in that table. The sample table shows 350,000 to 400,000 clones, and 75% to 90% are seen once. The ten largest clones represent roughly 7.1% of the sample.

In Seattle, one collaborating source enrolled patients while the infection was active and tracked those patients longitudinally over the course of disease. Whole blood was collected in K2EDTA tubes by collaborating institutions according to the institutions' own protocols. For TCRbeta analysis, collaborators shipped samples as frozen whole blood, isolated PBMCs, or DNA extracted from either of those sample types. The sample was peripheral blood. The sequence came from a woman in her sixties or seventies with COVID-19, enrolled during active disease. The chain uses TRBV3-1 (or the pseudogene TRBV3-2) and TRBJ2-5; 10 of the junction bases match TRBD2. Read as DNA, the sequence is TGTGCCAGCGCACTAGCGGGGACAGAGACCCAGTACTTC. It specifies CASALAGTETQYF.